A selection of T cell receptor beta chains follows, all from one sample in a study of radiation and T cells in renal cell carcinoma. Only in-frame clones appear in the TCRdb table, and some are missing; sequencing was by immunoSEQ multiplex PCR. This sample has approximately 150,000 clones, with less than 90% found just once. This specimen consisted of blood, obtained from a patient whose treatment included radiotherapy and nephrectomy. These receptors were obtained from a woman aged 70-85 years with renal cell carcinoma. Both conserved end residues are part of each CDR3. The D gene is left open where the match is weak. The size of a clone is reported for some rows only, either as once, few or many, or as a class for expanded clones.

d_call	v_call	j_call	clone_size	cdr3_nt	cdr3_aa
-	TRBV5-6	TRBJ1-5	-	TGTGCCAGCAGCTTGGGGACAGCTACTAGCAATCAGCCCCAGCATTTT	CASSLGTATSNQPQHF
-	TRBV21-1	TRBJ2-3	-	TGTGCCAGCAGCAAAGTGGGACTAGCGTGGGCAGATACGCAGTATTTT	CASSKVGLAWADTQYF
-	TRBV6-1	TRBJ1-2	-	TGTGCCAGCAGGGGGGACTATGGCTACACCTTC	CASRGDYGYTF
-	TRBV9	TRBJ1-1	few	TGTGCCAGCAGCGTAGGGGTTGAGGACACTGAAGCTTTCTTT	CASSVGVEDTEAFF
-	TRBV11-2	TRBJ2-4	-	TGTGCCAGCAGTGAGGCGGCCAAAAACATTCAGTACTTC	CASSEAAKNIQYF
TRBD1	TRBV5-4	TRBJ1-5	-	TGTGCCAGCAGCTTGGAGGGGGCCCCGTATTTT	CASSLEGAPYF
-	TRBV4-3	TRBJ1-5	-	TGCGCCAGCAGCCAAGATCCAGGATCTCAGCCCCAGCATTTT	CASSQDPGSQPQHF
-	TRBV15	TRBJ1-1	-	TGTGCCACCAGCTGGGGGAAGAACACTGAAGCTTTCTTT	CATSWGKNTEAFF
-	TRBV2	TRBJ1-1	once	TGTGCCAGCAGTGAATCCGGACAGAAGAACACTGAAGCTTTCTTT	CASSESGQKNTEAFF
-	TRBV7-9	TRBJ1-1	-	TGTGCCAGCAGCTTAGATGGCACCGAAGCTTTCTTT	CASSLDGTEAFF
-	TRBV7-3	TRBJ2-1	-	TGTGCCAGCAGCTCCGGAGGGAATGAGCAGTTCTTC	CASSSGGNEQFF
-	TRBV15	TRBJ2-1	-	TGTGCCACCAGCAGAGGCCTTCGGAATGAGCAGTTCTTC	CATSRGLRNEQFF
TRBD2	TRBV6-1	TRBJ2-3	-	TGTGCCAGGGGGGGGATACAGAGCACAGATACGCAGTATTTT	CARGGIQSTDTQYF
-	TRBV30	TRBJ2-7	-	TGTGCCTGGAGCACCGGGACCCTGAATTCCTACGAGCAGTACTTC	CAWSTGTLNSYEQYF
TRBD1	TRBV6-5	TRBJ1-6	-	TGTGCCAGCAGGTTCGGACAGGGAGATAATTCACCCCTCCACTTT	CASRFGQGDNSPLHF
-	TRBV4-3	TRBJ2-4	few	TGCGCCAGCAGCCAAGACAGGACTCGGGGGATTCAGTACTTC	CASSQDRTRGIQYF
TRBD1	TRBV14	TRBJ1-6	-	TGTGCCAGCAGGGGGACAGGGAGAGATAATTCACCCCTCCACTTT	CASRGTGRDNSPLHF
TRBD1	TRBV6-5	TRBJ1-1	-	TGTGCCAGCAGTTACCCGACAGGGGGGAACACTGAAGCTTTCTTT	CASSYPTGGNTEAFF
TRBD1	TRBV4-2	TRBJ1-6	few	TGTGCCAGCAGCCAGTCTTCCGGGACAGGGGGAAATTCACCCCTCCACTTT	CASSQSSGTGGNSPLHF
-	TRBV13	TRBJ1-1	-	TGTGCCAGCAGCTTAGTGGGGACTGAAGCTTTCTTT	CASSLVGTEAFF
-	TRBV7-2	TRBJ1-6	-	TGTGCCAGCAGCAACCAGGGGAATTCACCCCTCCACTTT	CASSNQGNSPLHF
-	TRBV7-4	TRBJ1-5	few	TGTGCCAGCAGCACGAAGGTCAGCAGCAATCAGCCCCAGCATTTT	CASSTKVSSNQPQHF
TRBD2	TRBV27	TRBJ2-2	-	TGTGCCAGCAGTTCCAAAAAACTAGCGGGGGGGCGGAACGGGGAGCTGTTTTTT	CASSSKKLAGGRNGELFF
-	TRBV11-2	TRBJ1-1	few	TGTGCCAGCAGCTTAGATCCGGTTTCCTCTGAAGCTTTCTTT	CASSLDPVSSEAFF
-	TRBV7-2	TRBJ1-5	-	TGTGCCAGCAGCTTAGCGTATAGCAATCAGCCCCAGCATTTT	CASSLAYSNQPQHF
-	TRBV30	TRBJ1-4	-	TGTGCCTGGAGTCCTCGGCCTAATGAAAAACTGTTTTTT	CAWSPRPNEKLFF
-	TRBV19	TRBJ1-2	once	TGTGCCACCCGGGACAACCCTAGGGGCTATGGCTACACCTTC	CATRDNPRGYGYTF
-	TRBV27	TRBJ1-1	-	TGTGCCAGCAGTTTATCCACCGAGGGCACGAACACTGAAGCTTTCTTT	CASSLSTEGTNTEAFF
-	TRBV7-2	TRBJ2-7	-	TGTGCCAGCAGCCACGGGGACGCCTACGAGCAGTACTTC	CASSHGDAYEQYF
TRBD1	TRBV6-1	TRBJ2-5	once	TGTGCCAGCAGTGACGGGACAGGGATAGAGACCCAGTACTTC	CASSDGTGIETQYF
TRBD1	TRBV5-5	TRBJ2-1	once	TGTGCCAGCAGCGTATCGACAGGGTACGACAATGAGCAGTTCTTC	CASSVSTGYDNEQFF
TRBD1	TRBV11-2	TRBJ1-6	-	TGTGCCAGCAGCTTATTAGTACAGGGGAATTCACCCCTCCACTTT	CASSLLVQGNSPLHF
-	TRBV4-2	TRBJ1-5	-	TGTGCCAGCAGCCAAGAAGTTAATAGCAATCAGCCCCAGCATTTT	CASSQEVNSNQPQHF
-	TRBV6-1	TRBJ2-1	once	TGTGCCAGCAGTGAATTGGCGGCAGGGATCTACAATGAGCAGTTCTTC	CASSELAAGIYNEQFF
TRBD1	TRBV5-8	TRBJ2-5	-	TGTGCCAGCAGCTCCGACAGGGCTGGGCAAGAGACCCAGTACTTC	CASSSDRAGQETQYF
-	TRBV6-5	TRBJ1-6	few	TGTGCCAGCAGTTACTACAGGGAGAGAACACCCCTCCACTTT	CASSYYRERTPLHF